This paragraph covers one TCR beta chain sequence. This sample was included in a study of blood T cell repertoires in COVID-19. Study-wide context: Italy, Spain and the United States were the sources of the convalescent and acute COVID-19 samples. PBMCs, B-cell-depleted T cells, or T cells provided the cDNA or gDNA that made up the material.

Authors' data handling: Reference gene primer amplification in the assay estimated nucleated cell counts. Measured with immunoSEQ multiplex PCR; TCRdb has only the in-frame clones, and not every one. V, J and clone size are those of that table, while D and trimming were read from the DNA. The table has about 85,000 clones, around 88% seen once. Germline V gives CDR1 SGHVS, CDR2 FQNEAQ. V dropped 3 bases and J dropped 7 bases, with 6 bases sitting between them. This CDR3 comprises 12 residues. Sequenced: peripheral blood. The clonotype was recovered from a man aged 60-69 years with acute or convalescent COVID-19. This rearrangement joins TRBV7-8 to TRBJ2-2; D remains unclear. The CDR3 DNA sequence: TGTGCCAGCAGCTTTACTATCGGGGAGCTGTTTTTT. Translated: CASSFTIGELFF.